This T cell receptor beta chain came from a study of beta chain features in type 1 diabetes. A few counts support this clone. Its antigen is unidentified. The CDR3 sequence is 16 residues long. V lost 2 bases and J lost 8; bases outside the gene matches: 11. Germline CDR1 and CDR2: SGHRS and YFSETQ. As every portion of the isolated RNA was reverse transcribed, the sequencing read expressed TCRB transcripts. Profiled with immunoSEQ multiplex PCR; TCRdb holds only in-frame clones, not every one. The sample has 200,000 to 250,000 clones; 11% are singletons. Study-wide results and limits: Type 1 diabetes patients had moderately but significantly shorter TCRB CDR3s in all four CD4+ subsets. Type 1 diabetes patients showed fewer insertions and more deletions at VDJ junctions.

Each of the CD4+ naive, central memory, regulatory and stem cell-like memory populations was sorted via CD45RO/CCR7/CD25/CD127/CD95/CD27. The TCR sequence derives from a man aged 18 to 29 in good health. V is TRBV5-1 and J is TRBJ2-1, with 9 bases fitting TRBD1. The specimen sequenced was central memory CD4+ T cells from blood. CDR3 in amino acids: CASSFPSGTGIYEQFF. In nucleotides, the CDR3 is TGCGCCAGCAGCTTCCCCTCCGGGACAGGGATATATGAGCAGTTCTTC.